This T cell receptor beta chain derives from a study of T-cell memory formation after mild COVID-19. Across the whole study: The study found TCR clusters largely donor specific. Study conclusions and caveats: Clones contracting across day 15 to 85 had a balanced CD4/CD8 profile; later expanding clones leaned CD4+. Clones which contracted sat mainly in CM and EM if CD4+, and in EMRA if CD8+.

5'RACE primed at constant segments yielded TCR alpha and TCR beta cDNA libraries bearing sample barcodes and UMIs. Using its own MiXCR run on the 5' RACE reads, TCRdb lists one record per CDR3 protein. The table has under 550,000 distinct CDR3 sequences, more than 15% seen once; the top ten hold around a fifth. Turning to this clonotype: Its cognate antigen is unknown.

CDR1 and CDR2 (germline): DFQATT, SNEGSKA (reference sequence). V was cut by 5 bases and J by 4 bases, with 14 bases left in between. The length of the CDR3 is 13 residues. This chain joins TRBV20-1 and TRBJ1-2; a weak D match, TRBD1 (5 bases). The sequenced sample consisted of PBMCs or a T cell subset sorted from them (not recorded which). The sequence was collected from a young man who had mild COVID-19 (a few samples of this study predate the infection). Cell type and time point are not known. CDR3 in amino acids: CSAQVGGGYGYTF. The CDR3 DNA follows: TGCAGTGCTCAGGTGGGGGGTGGCTATGGCTACACCTTC.